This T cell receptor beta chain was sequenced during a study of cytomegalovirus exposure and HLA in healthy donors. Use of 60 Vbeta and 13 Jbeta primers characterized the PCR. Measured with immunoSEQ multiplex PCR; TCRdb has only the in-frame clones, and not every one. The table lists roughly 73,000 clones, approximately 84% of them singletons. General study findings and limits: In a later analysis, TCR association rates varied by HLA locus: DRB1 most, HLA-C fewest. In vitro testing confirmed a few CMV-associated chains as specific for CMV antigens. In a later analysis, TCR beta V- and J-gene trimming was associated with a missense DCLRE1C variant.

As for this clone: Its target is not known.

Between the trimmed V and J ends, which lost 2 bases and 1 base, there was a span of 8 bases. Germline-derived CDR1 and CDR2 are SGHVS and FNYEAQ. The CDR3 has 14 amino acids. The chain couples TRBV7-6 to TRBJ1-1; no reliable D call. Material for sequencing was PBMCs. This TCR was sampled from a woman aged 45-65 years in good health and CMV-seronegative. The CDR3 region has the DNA TGTGCCAGCAGCTTAAGTACTGGGAACACTGAAGCTTTCTTT. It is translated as CASSLSTGNTEAFF.